These 7 T cell receptor beta chains originate from one sample sequenced in a study of shared clonotypes between healthy human individuals (dated by TCRdb to the early 2020s). The method was the immunoSEQ multiplex PCR assay. TCRdb took over this immuneACCESS table, retaining in-frame rearrangements with V and J assigned. Such tables are incomplete; in checked studies, under half of the missing clones stem from an unresolved V gene, and the remainder is unexplained. The sample records 950,000 to 1,100,000 clones, around 78% of which are singletons. Roughly 0.65% of the sample rests with the top ten. The sample comprised memory CD4+ T cells from PBMCs. The cell subset or site label, as the study defines it: CD45RA-negative fraction. These receptors came from a man younger than 35 in good health. Some clones in this sample may be carry-over from other donors' samples.

V usage is TRBV19 and J usage is TRBJ1-2; 7 positions match TRBD1. The CDR3 covers 14 residues. CDR1 is LNHDA, CDR2 SQIVND, per germline (reference sequence). The junction had 7 bases not matched to a gene; V was cut back by 1 base and J by 8 bases. CDR3 protein: CASSIAGGGGGYTF. Written as DNA, the CDR3 is TGTGCCAGTAGTATAGCCGGAGGGGGCGGCGGCTACACCTTC.

In DNA, the CDR3 is TGTGCCAGTAGAAGGCGAGCGGGAGGGCCCTGGGAGACCCAGTACTTC. This sequence encodes CASRRRAGGPWETQYF. The V call is TRBV19, the J call TRBJ2-5, with 10 bases identical to TRBD2. Per germline, CDR1 LNHDA and CDR2 SQIVND (reference sequence). CDR3 length: 16 amino acids. Trimming removed 6 bases from V and 5 bases from J; junction bases left unmatched: 12.

The chain links TRBV10-2 to TRBJ2-3; 7 bases are shared with TRBD2. This CDR3 is 14 amino acids long. Germline V lookup: CDR1 WSHSY, CDR2 SAAADI. V was pared by 8 bases and J by 3 bases, with 8 bases of the junction left unmatched. The CDR3 region is CASGGGGGTDTQYF. The CDR3 nucleotides read TGCGCCAGCGGAGGTGGGGGAGGGACAGATACGCAGTATTTT.

The rearrangement uses TRBV28 and TRBJ2-5; D unresolved. Per germline, CDR1 MDHEN and CDR2 SYDVKM. Trimming removed 3 bases at V and 4 bases at J, with 12 bases between. The CDR3 runs 14 residues. The CDR3 region is CASSFDKVGETQYF. CDR3 sequence (DNA): TGTGCCAGCAGTTTTGACAAGGTCGGAGAGACCCAGTACTTC.

The sample holds many counts of this clone. The chain uses TRBV5-5 and TRBJ2-1; D not resolved. Germline lookup yields CDR1 SGHKS and CDR2 YYEKEE (reference sequence). The CDR3 has 15 residues. V was clipped by 1 base and J by 4 bases, with 12 bases between them. CDR3 nucleotides: TGTGCCAGCAGCTTGCAGGCGGCAACGTACAATGAGCAGTTCTTC. Protein: CASSLQAATYNEQFF.

The chain couples TRBV10-3 to TRBJ2-2, with D possibly being TRBD1 (5 bases). Germline assignment: CDR1 ENHRY and CDR2 SYGVKD. V was trimmed by 6 bases and J by 2 bases, leaving 7 bases between them. This CDR3 is built from 13 residues. The CDR3 reads CAIRGRNTGELFF. The CDR3 region has the DNA TGTGCCATCAGGGGGCGCAACACCGGGGAGCTGTTTTTT.

The chain employs TRBV9 and TRBJ2-3; 16 positions agree with TRBD2. Germline values: CDR1 SGDLS, CDR2 YYNGEE. The V gene end was trimmed by 0 bases and the J gene end by 4 bases; junction bases not matched to a gene: 8. This CDR3 is built from 19 residues. CDR3 in amino acids: CASSVGLGLAGGGADTQYF. In DNA, the CDR3 is TGTGCCAGCAGCGTAGGGTTGGGACTAGCGGGAGGGGGAGCAGATACGCAGTATTTT.